The entry that follows covers one T cell receptor (beta chain) sequence. This entry comes from a study of blood T cell repertoires in COVID-19. The overall study: Nucleic acid was either cDNA or gDNA, and it came from T cells, B-cell-depleted T cells, or PBMCs.

The CDR3 consists of 16 residues. Per the germline V gene, CDR1 is SGHNT and CDR2 is YYREEE (reference sequence). J lost 5 bases, V lost 4 bases, and 8 bases had no gene match. Sequencing used immunoSEQ multiplex PCR; TCRdb keeps in-frame clones, though not all of them. The sample records roughly 190,000 clones, about 86% being singletons. This rearrangement joins TRBV5-4 to TRBJ2-5; 13 bases are a match to TRBD2. Sequencing was carried out using peripheral blood. This clonotype was sampled from a human donor with acute or convalescent COVID-19. The donor label of this sample is uncertain. This CDR3 is CASSTWTSGRPETQYF. The CDR3 DNA follows: TGTGCCAGCAGCACCTGGACTAGCGGGAGACCGGAGACCCAGTACTTC.